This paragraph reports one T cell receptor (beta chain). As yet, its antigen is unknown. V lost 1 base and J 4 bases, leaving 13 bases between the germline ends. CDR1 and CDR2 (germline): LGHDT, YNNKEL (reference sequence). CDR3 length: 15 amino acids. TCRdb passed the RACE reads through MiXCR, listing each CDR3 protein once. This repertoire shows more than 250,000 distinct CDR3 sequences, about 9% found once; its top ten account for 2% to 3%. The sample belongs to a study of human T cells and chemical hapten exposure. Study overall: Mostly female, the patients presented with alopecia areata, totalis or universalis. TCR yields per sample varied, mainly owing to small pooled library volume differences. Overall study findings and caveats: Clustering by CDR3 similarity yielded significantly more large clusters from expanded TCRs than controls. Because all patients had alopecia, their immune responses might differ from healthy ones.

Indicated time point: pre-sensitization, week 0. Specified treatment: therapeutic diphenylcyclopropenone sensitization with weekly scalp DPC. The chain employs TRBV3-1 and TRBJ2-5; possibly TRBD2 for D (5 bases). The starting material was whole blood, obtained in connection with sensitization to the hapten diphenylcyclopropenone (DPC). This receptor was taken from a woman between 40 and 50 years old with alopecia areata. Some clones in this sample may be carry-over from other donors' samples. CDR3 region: CASSQVAGFRETQYF. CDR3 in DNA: TGTGCCAGCAGCCAAGTCGCGGGTTTTCGAGAGACCCAGTACTTC.